The clone carrying this T cell receptor beta chain occurred many times. Its antigen is not known. TCRdb analysed the reads with MiXCR anew, one entry per CDR3 protein. The table shows hundreds of thousands of distinct CDR3 sequences, with 11% occurring only once. Germline CDR1 reads SGHVS; CDR2 reads FQNEAQ. Trimming took 0 bases from V and 0 from J, leaving 11 bases between them. The CDR3 loop spans 16 amino acids. The data belong to a study of T cell repertoires in cytomegalovirus infection. Whole-study context: CMV infection together with matching HLA type was indicated by public TCR beta signatures.

General study findings and limits: Dominating the ex vivo response were TCR beta clonotypes that were CMV-specific and HLA-C-restricted. Frequencies of public TCR beta families were cumulated, and this identified carriers of CMV plus the relevant HLA.

Material for sequencing was PBMCs. The source of this sequence is a human donor in good health (CMV status not recorded). Some clones in this sample may be carry-over from other donors' samples. The chain joins TRBV7-8 to TRBJ1-2, with unresolved D. CDR3 residues: CASSLAGQLANYGYTF. In DNA, the CDR3 is TGTGCCAGCAGCTTAGCTGGGCAACTAGCTAACTATGGCTACACCTTC.